Sequencing of this T cell receptor beta chain was carried out in a study of blood T cells in healthy people across ages. The CDR3 covers 14 residues. CDR1 MNHEY and CDR2 SMNVEV come from the germline V gene (reference sequence). Trimming took 5 bases from V and 8 from J; bases not matched to a gene: 10. The use of a sample-barcoded 5' primer and a J-beta primer mix characterized a second PCR of roughly 7 to 12 cycles. Via MiXCR, TCRdb re-called the 5' RACE reads, giving one row per CDR3 protein. The sample contains approximately 800,000 distinct CDR3 sequences, 62% of which appear only once. V usage is TRBV27 and J usage is TRBJ1-2; 8 nucleotides match TRBD1. The sequencing input was blood. This TCR was recovered from a man younger than 45 in good health. Here the CDR3 reads CASSQWDRLRGYTF. The DNA for the CDR3 is TGTGCCAGCAGTCAATGGGACAGGTTAAGAGGCTACACCTTC.